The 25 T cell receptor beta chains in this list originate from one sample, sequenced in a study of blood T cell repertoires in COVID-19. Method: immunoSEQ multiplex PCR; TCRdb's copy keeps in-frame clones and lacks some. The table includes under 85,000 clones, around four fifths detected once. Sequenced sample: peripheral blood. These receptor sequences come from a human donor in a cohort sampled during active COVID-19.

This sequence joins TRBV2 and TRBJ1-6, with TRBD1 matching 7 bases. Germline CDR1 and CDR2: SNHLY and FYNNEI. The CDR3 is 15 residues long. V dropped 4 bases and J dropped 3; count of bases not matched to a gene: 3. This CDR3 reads CASSVRDSYNSPLHF. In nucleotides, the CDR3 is TGTGCCAGCAGTGTCCGGGACAGCTATAATTCACCCCTCCACTTT. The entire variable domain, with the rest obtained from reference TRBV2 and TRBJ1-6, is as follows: EPEVTQTPSHQVTQMGQEVILRCVPISNHLYFYWYRQILGQKVEFLVSFYNNEISEKSEIFDDQFSVERPDGSNFTLKIRSTKLEDSAMYFCASSVRDSYNSPLHFGNGTRLTVT.

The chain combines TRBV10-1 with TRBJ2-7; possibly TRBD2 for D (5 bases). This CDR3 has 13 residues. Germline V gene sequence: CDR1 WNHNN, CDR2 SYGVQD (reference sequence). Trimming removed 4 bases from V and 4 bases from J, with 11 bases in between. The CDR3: CASSAGKSYEQYF. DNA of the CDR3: TGCGCCAGCAGTGCGGGAAAGTCTTACGAGCAGTACTTC.

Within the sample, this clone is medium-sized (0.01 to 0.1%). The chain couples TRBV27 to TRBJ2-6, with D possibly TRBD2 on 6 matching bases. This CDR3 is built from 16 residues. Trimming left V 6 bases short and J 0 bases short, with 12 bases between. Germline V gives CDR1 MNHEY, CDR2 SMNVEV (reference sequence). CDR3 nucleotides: TGTGCCAGCAGCAGCGGGCGGCTCTCTGGGGCCAACGTCCTGACTTTC. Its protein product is CASSSGRLSGANVLTF.

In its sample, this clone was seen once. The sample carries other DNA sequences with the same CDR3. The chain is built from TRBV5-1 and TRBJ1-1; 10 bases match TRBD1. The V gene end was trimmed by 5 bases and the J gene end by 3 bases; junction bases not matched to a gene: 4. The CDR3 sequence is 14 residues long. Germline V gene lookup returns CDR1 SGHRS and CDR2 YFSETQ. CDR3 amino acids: CASSSGTGDTEAFF. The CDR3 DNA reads TGCGCCAGCAGTTCCGGGACAGGGGACACTGAAGCTTTCTTT.

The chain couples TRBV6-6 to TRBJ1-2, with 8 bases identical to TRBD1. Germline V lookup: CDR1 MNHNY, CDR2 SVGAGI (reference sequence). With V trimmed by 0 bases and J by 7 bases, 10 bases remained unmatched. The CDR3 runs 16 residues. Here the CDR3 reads CASSYSPRQGAGGYTF. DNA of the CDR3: TGTGCCAGCAGTTACTCTCCCCGGCAGGGGGCGGGTGGCTACACCTTC.

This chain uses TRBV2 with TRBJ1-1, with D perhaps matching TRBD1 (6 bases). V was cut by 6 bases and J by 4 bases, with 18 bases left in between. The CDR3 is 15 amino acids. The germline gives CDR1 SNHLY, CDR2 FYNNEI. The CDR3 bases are TGTGCCAGCAGGGGAGAGGGGGAAGTGAGCACTGAAGCTTTCTTT. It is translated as CASRGEGEVSTEAFF.

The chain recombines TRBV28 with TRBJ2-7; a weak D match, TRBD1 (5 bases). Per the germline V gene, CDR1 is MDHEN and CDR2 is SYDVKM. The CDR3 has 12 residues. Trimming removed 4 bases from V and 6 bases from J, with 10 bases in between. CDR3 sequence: CASSSQVREQYF. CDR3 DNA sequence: TGTGCCAGCAGTTCACAGGTCCGCGAGCAGTACTTC. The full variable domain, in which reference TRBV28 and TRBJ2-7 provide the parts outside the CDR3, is DVKVTQSSRYLVKRTGEKVFLECVQDMDHENMFWYRQDPGLGLRLIYFSYDVKMKEKGDIPEGYSVSREKKERFSLILESASTNQTSMYLCASSSQVREQYFGPGTRLTVT.

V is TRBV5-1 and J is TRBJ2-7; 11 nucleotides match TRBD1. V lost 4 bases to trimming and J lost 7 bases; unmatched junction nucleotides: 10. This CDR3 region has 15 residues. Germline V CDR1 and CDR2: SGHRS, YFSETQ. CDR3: CASSPAGTGGEEQYF. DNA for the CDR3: TGCGCCAGCAGCCCAGCCGGGACAGGGGGGGAGGAGCAGTACTTC.

Here the CDR3 DNA reads TGTGCCAGCAGCTTGGGCCAGGGCGGTCGGGCCCAGCATTTT. It encodes CASSLGQGGRAQHF. J is TRBJ1-5 and V is TRBV5-6; maybe TRBD1 (5 bases). V lost 0 bases and J lost 11, with 15 bases in between. CDR1 is SGHDT, CDR2 YYEEEE, per germline. The CDR3 is made up of 14 amino acids.

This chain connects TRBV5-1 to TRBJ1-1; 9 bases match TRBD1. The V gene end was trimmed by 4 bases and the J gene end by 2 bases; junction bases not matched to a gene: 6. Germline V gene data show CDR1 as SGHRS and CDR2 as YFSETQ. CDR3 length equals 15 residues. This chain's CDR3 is CASSPQGASNTEAFF. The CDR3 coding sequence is TGCGCCAGCAGCCCACAGGGGGCCTCTAACACTGAAGCTTTCTTT.

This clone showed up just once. The CDR3 loop is CASSSSAQGRYEQYF. The CDR3 DNA sequence: TGTGCCAGCAGTTCATCGGCGCAGGGAAGATACGAGCAGTACTTC. The J gene is TRBJ2-7, the V gene TRBV28; TRBD1 might be the D (5 bases). The CDR3 has 15 residues. Trimming cost V 4 bases and J 4 bases, with 17 bases left between them. The germline CDR1 and CDR2 sequences are MDHEN and SYDVKM.

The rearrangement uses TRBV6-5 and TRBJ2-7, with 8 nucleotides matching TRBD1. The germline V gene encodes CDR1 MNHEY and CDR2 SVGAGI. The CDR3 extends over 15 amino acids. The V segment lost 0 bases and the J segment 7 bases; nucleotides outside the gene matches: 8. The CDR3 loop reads CASSYSAGWTGEQYF. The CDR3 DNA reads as TGTGCCAGCAGTTACTCGGCTGGGTGGACAGGGGAGCAGTACTTC.

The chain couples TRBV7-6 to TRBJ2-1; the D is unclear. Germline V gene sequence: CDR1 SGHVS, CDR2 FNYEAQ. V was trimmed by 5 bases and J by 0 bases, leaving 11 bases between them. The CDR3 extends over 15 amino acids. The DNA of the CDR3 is TGTGCCAGCAGCCCAAGTGCTAGCTCCTACAATGAGCAGTTCTTC. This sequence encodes CASSPSASSYNEQFF.

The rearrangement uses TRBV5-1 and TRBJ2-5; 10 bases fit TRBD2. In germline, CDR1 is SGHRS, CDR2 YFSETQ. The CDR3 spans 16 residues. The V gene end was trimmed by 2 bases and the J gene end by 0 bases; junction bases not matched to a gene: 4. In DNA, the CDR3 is TGCGCCAGCAGCTTCGGGCTAGCGGGGGACCAAGAGACCCAGTACTTC. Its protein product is CASSFGLAGDQETQYF.

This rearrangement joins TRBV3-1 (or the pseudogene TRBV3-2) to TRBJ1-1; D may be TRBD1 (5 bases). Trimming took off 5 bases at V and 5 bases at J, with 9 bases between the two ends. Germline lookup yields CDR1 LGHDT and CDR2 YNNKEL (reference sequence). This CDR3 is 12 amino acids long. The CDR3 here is CASSSPGTEAFF. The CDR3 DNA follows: TGTGCCAGCAGCAGCCCAGGGACTGAAGCTTTCTTT.

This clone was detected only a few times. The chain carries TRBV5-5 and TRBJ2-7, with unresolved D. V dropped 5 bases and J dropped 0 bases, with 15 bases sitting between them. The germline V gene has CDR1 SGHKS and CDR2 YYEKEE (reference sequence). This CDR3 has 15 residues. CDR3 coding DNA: TGTGCCAGCAGTCCATCGGTAACTTCCTCCTACGAGCAGTACTTC. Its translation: CASSPSVTSSYEQYF.

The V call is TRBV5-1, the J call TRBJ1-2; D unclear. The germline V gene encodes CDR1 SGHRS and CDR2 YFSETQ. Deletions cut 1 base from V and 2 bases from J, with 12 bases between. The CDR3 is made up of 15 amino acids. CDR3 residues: CASSLTKGENYGYTF. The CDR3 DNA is TGCGCCAGCAGCTTGACAAAGGGAGAGAACTATGGCTACACCTTC.

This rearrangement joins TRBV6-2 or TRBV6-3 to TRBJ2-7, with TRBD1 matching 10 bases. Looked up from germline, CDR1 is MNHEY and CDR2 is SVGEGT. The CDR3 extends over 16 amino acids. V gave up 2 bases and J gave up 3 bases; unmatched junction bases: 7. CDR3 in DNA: TGTGCCAGCAGTTACGATCGGACAGGGGGTCGCTACGAGCAGTACTTC. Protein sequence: CASSYDRTGGRYEQYF.

The CDR3 DNA reads as TGTGCCAGTAGTATAGGTCGGACAGCAAAAAACTATGGCTACACCTTC. Protein product: CASSIGRTAKNYGYTF. The rearrangement uses TRBV19 and TRBJ1-2, with D possibly TRBD1 on 6 matching bases. Germline V CDR1 and CDR2: LNHDA, SQIVND (reference sequence). This CDR3 spans 16 amino acids. Trimming stripped 1 base from V and 2 bases from J, with 14 bases between.

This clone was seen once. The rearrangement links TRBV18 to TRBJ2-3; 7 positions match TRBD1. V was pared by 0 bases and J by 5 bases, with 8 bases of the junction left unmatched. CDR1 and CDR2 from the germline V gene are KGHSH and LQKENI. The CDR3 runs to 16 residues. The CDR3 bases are TGTGCCAGCTCACCACCGAGACAGGGCAAAGGAGATACGCAGTATTTT. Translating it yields CASSPPRQGKGDTQYF.

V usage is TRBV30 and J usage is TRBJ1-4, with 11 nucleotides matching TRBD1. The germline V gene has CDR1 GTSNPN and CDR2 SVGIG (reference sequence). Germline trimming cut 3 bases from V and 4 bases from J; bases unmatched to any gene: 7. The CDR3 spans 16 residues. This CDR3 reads CAWSSGTGGYNEKLFF. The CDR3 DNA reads TGTGCCTGGAGCTCCGGGACAGGGGGTTATAATGAAAAACTGTTTTTT.

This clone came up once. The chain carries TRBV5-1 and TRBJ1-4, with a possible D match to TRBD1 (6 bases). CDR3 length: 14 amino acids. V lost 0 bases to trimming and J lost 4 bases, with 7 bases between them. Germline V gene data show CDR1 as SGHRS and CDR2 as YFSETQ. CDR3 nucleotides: TGCGCCAGCAGCTTGGAAGGGGGTAATGAAAAACTGTTTTTT. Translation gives CASSLEGGNEKLFF.

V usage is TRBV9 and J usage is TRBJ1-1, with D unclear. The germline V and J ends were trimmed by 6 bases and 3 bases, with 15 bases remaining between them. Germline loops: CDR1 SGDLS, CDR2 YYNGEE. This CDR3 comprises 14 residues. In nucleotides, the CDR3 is TGTGCCAGCACCGGTCCCCCCCTGGACACTGAAGCTTTCTTT. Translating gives CASTGPPLDTEAFF.

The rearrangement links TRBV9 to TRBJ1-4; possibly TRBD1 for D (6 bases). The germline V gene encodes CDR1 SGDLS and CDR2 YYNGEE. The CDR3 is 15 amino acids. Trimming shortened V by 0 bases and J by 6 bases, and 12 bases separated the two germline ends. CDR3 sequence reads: CASSVEGGGDEKLFF. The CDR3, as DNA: TGTGCCAGCAGCGTAGAAGGAGGGGGGGATGAAAAACTGTTTTTT.

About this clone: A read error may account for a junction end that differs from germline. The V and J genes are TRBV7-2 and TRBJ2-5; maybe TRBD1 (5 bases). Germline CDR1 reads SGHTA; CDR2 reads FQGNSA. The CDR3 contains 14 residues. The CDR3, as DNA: TGTGCCAGCAGCTTTGGCAGGGCCCAAGGGACCCAGTACTTC. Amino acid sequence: CASSFGRAQGTQYF.